The 25 T cell receptor beta chains listed next were all sequenced from one sample in a study of CD8 T cells in ankylosing spondylitis. One entry per CDR3 protein results from TCRdb running MiXCR on the 5' RACE reads. The repertoire consists of roughly 97,000 distinct CDR3 sequences, with about 7.7% occurring once and the leading ten covering about 9.6%. Sequencing was carried out using blood, either unsorted or a sorted T cell fraction (not recorded which). Source of these receptors: a male donor with ankylosing spondylitis or in good health (not recorded which).

This clonotype has at least ten counts. The genes are TRBV10-3 and TRBJ1-1; the D is unclear. V lost 4 bases to trimming and J lost 6 bases, with 15 bases between them. This CDR3 comprises 14 residues. Germline CDR1 ENHRY, CDR2 SYGVKD. This CDR3 reads CAISGPAGLAEAFF. CDR3 sequence (DNA): TGTGCCATCAGTGGGCCGGCGGGGTTGGCTGAAGCTTTCTTT.

This clonotype was seen repeatedly, ten times or more. The gene calls are TRBV5-6 and TRBJ2-7; D tentatively fits TRBD1 or TRBD2 (5 bases each). This CDR3 comprises 14 residues. Looked up from germline, CDR1 is SGHDT and CDR2 is YYEEEE. V was cut by 0 bases and J by 5 bases, with 12 bases left in between. CDR3 loop: CASSLVKGSNEQYF. CDR3 coding DNA: TGTGCCAGCAGCTTGGTGAAGGGGAGCAACGAGCAGTACTTC.

The rearrangement uses TRBV5-1 and TRBJ1-1, with D perhaps TRBD1 (6 bases). The CDR3 runs 16 residues. Per germline, CDR1 SGHRS and CDR2 YFSETQ. The V end lost 0 bases, the J end lost 0 bases, and 12 bases lay between the germline ends. The CDR3 loop reads CASSLEGVRMNTEAFF. The CDR3 coding sequence is TGCGCCAGCAGCTTGGAGGGGGTTCGGATGAACACTGAAGCTTTCTTT.

This clonotype was found many times. V usage is TRBV5-1 and J usage is TRBJ2-7; a possible D gene is TRBD1 (5 bases). Germline values: CDR1 SGHRS, CDR2 YFSETQ. This CDR3 comprises 14 residues. V was cut by 7 bases and J by 0 bases, with 14 bases left in between. This chain's CDR3 is CASATADSSYEQYF. The CDR3 DNA is TGCGCCAGCGCTACGGCAGACAGCTCCTACGAGCAGTACTTC.

The table lists this clonotype with many counts. The chain is built from TRBV7-2 and TRBJ2-1; 8 positions match TRBD2. CDR1 and CDR2 from the germline V gene are SGHTA and FQGNSA. The CDR3 is 13 amino acids. J gave up 5 bases and V 7 bases, and 4 bases lay outside the gene matches. The DNA of the CDR3 is TGTGCCAGCACGACCGGGGGGGACAATGAGCAGTTCTTC. It translates to CASTTGGDNEQFF. The full variable domain, in which reference TRBV7-2 and TRBJ2-1 provide the parts outside the CDR3, is GAGVSQSPSNKVTEKGKDVELRCDPISGHTALYWYRQSLGQGLEFLIYFQGNSAPDKSGLPSDRFSAERTGGSVSTLTIQRTQQEDSAVYLCASTTGGDNEQFFGPGTRLTVL.

This chain uses TRBV27 with TRBJ1-4, with D possibly being TRBD1 (5 bases). The CDR3 runs to 15 residues. Trimming stripped 5 bases from V and 2 bases from J, with 12 bases between. Per germline, CDR1 MNHEY and CDR2 SMNVEV (reference sequence). The CDR3 is CASSARPGTNEKLFF. The CDR3 DNA is TGTGCCAGCAGTGCCCGGCCAGGGACTAATGAAAAACTGTTTTTT.

This clonotype was observed many times. The V gene is TRBV12-3 or TRBV12-4, the J gene TRBJ1-2, with D possibly matching TRBD1 (6 bases). The V gene lost 6 bases and the J gene lost 2 bases, with 10 bases spanning the gap. This CDR3 region has 13 residues. The CDR3 is CASRSDRNYGYTF. CDR3 nucleotides: TGTGCCAGCAGATCGGACAGAAACTATGGCTACACCTTC.

This clonotype appeared many times. This rearrangement joins TRBV25-1 to TRBJ1-1, with D tentatively TRBD1 (5 bases). Germline CDR1 is MGHDK and CDR2 is SYGVNS. The CDR3 extends over 13 amino acids. Trimming left V 1 base short and J 4 bases short, with 7 bases between. The CDR3 sequence: CASSELGGTEAFF. The CDR3 DNA sequence: TGTGCCAGCAGTGAATTGGGGGGCACTGAAGCTTTCTTT.

This clonotype was recorded at least ten times. V is TRBV7-2 and J is TRBJ2-7; perhaps TRBD2 as D (6 bases). The CDR3 sequence is 14 residues long. V was shortened by 8 bases and J by 0 bases, with 14 bases between the two germline ends. Germline CDR1 reads SGHTA; CDR2 reads FQGNSA. The CDR3 bases are TGTGCCAGCTGTCCGTGGGGGGACTCCTACGAGCAGTACTTC. It encodes CASCPWGDSYEQYF.

This clonotype came up a few times. The CDR3 spells CASSQDTEGGNTIYF. CDR3 nucleotides: TGCGCCAGCAGCCAAGATACCGAGGGGGGAAACACCATATATTTT. The chain recombines TRBV4-3 with TRBJ1-3, with D perhaps matching TRBD1 (5 bases). Germline loops: CDR1 LGHNA, CDR2 YSLEER. The V and J ends lost 0 bases and 4 bases respectively, with 10 bases between them. The CDR3 sequence is 15 residues long.

The sample holds many counts of this clonotype. The chain recombines TRBV29-1 with TRBJ2-3; 7 positions agree with TRBD2. CDR1 is SQVTM, CDR2 ANQGSEA, per germline. CDR3 length: 15 amino acids. As DNA, the CDR3 is TGCAGTCACAGCGGCGGGGGAGGCGGCACAGATACGCAGTATTTT. Translation: CSHSGGGGGTDTQYF.

There are a few counts of this clonotype. The V gene is TRBV7-3, the J gene TRBJ2-7; TRBD1 aligns across 7 bases. Germline V gene lookup returns CDR1 SGHTA and CDR2 FQGTGA. This CDR3 has 15 amino acids. The V gene end was trimmed by 0 bases and the J gene end by 6 bases; junction bases not matched to a gene: 8. The CDR3 DNA is TGTGCCAGCAGCTTAACTCAGGACAGGTCGGCCGAGCAGTACTTC. Translation gives CASSLTQDRSAEQYF.

Only a few counts were recorded for this clonotype. V usage is TRBV7-2 and J usage is TRBJ2-3; possibly TRBD1 for D (6 bases). The CDR3 is 13 residues long. Germline V gives CDR1 SGHTA, CDR2 FQGNSA. Trimming left V 3 bases short and J 4 bases short, with 8 bases between. The CDR3: CASSFGQPDTQYF. The DNA of the CDR3 is TGTGCCAGCAGCTTCGGACAGCCAGATACGCAGTATTTT.

The V call is TRBV29-1, the J call TRBJ2-2, with 7 positions matching TRBD1. This CDR3 region has 14 residues. CDR1 is SQVTM and CDR2 is ANQGSEA in the germline V gene. Trimming at V came to 7 bases and at J to 1 base, leaving 6 bases not matched to a gene. In nucleotides, the CDR3 is TGCAGCGCTACGACAGGGATGAACACCGGGGAGCTGTTTTTT. This encodes CSATTGMNTGELFF.

This clonotype has at least ten counts. This rearrangement joins TRBV7-2 to TRBJ2-5; 9 bases line up with TRBD2. Trimming removed 1 base from V and 4 bases from J; junction bases left unmatched: 4. Germline-derived CDR1 and CDR2 are SGHTA and FQGNSA. The CDR3 totals 15 residues. CDR3 residues: CASSLVLAGPETQYF. The CDR3 coding sequence is TGTGCCAGCAGCTTAGTTCTAGCGGGGCCAGAGACCCAGTACTTC.

This clonotype was observed a few times. The rearrangement uses TRBV5-1 and TRBJ2-5, with TRBD2 matching over 7 bases. This CDR3 region has 16 residues. Germline V gene sequence: CDR1 SGHRS, CDR2 YFSETQ. The junction had 6 bases not matched to a gene; V was cut back by 0 bases and J by 1 base. CDR3 sequence reads: CASSLATGGPQETQYF. The CDR3 nucleotides read TGCGCCAGCAGCTTGGCGACGGGAGGCCCCCAAGAGACCCAGTACTTC.

This clonotype was detected many times. The chain joins TRBV2 to TRBJ1-4; 7 bases line up with TRBD1. In germline, CDR1 is SNHLY, CDR2 FYNNEI. This CDR3 spans 12 amino acids. After removal of 9 bases from V and 4 bases from J, the junction contained 2 bases not matched to a gene. The CDR3 DNA is TGTGCCAGTGGACAGGATAATGAAAAACTGTTTTTT. Its protein is CASGQDNEKLFF.

There are many counts of this clonotype. This chain links TRBV18 with TRBJ2-1; 9 bases are a match to TRBD2. From germline, CDR1 is KGHSH and CDR2 LQKENI. This CDR3 is 17 amino acids long. V was clipped by 2 bases and J by 10 bases; unmatched bases: 15. This CDR3 is CASSPSASGAQEGEQFF. The CDR3 DNA reads as TGTGCCAGCTCACCAAGCGCTAGCGGGGCCCAAGAGGGGGAGCAGTTCTTC.

Points on this clonotype: A much larger clone differs by one base, so this may be a read error. This chain uses TRBV20-1 with TRBJ2-3, with a possible D match to TRBD1 (5 bases). The CDR3 spans 13 residues. The germline gives CDR1 DFQATT, CDR2 SNEGSKA (reference sequence). The DNA for the CDR3 is TGCAGTGCTAGAGGGGTGGGGCTAGATGCGCAGTATTTT. This encodes CSARGVGLDAQYF.

This clonotype was observed at least ten times. J is TRBJ2-6 and V is TRBV20-1; no clear D. CDR1 and CDR2 (germline): DFQATT, SNEGSKA (reference sequence). V shed 6 bases and J shed 0 bases, with 12 bases lying between them. The CDR3 runs 15 residues. The CDR3 spells CSAASDTSGANVLTF. CDR3 nucleotide sequence: TGCAGTGCGGCCAGCGATACCTCTGGGGCCAACGTCCTGACTTTC.

This clonotype showed up many times. The chain couples TRBV15 to TRBJ2-5, with D possibly called TRBD1 or TRBD2 (5 bases each). Trimming removed 9 bases at V and 5 bases at J, with 22 bases between. The CDR3 totals 15 residues. CDR1 and CDR2 from the germline V gene are LNHNV and YYDKDF (reference sequence). This CDR3 is CATMARDLNTETQYF. DNA of the CDR3: TGTGCCACTATGGCCCGGGACCTTAACACGGAGACCCAGTACTTC.

This clonotype was counted only a few times. This chain connects TRBV10-3 to TRBJ2-7; 14 bases are a match to TRBD2. CDR1 is ENHRY and CDR2 is SYGVKD in the germline V gene. V was pared by 4 bases and J by 1 base, with 6 bases of the junction left unmatched. The CDR3 totals 17 residues. This CDR3 is CAISAHRTSGGSYEQYF. As DNA, the CDR3 is TGTGCCATCAGTGCCCACCGGACTAGCGGGGGGTCCTACGAGCAGTACTTC.

This clonotype was seen more than once but under ten times. The chain uses TRBV7-2 and TRBJ2-4, with a tentative D call TRBD1 (6 bases). Between the trimmed V and J ends, which lost 2 bases and 1 base, there was a span of 9 bases. This CDR3 contains 15 residues. CDR1 and CDR2 from the germline V gene are SGHTA and FQGNSA. Here the CDR3 reads CASSLLQGAKNIQYF. CDR3 coding DNA: TGTGCCAGCAGCTTATTGCAGGGGGCCAAAAACATTCAGTACTTC.

This clonotype was counted at least ten times. The chain employs TRBV6-5 and TRBJ2-5, with D possibly matching TRBD2 (6 bases). V lost 2 bases to trimming and J lost 5 bases, with 12 bases between them. The CDR3 is 14 residues long. Germline CDR1 MNHEY, CDR2 SVGAGI. The CDR3 DNA reads as TGTGCCAGCAGTTACAAGCGAGGAGGGGAGACCCAGTACTTC. As protein: CASSYKRGGETQYF.

This clonotype was observed many times. The gene calls are TRBV29-1 and TRBJ1-1, with D possibly TRBD1 on 6 matching bases. The germline V gene has CDR1 SQVTM and CDR2 ANQGSEA. The V gene lost 7 bases and the J gene lost 2 bases, with 14 bases spanning the gap. This CDR3 spans 13 amino acids. The CDR3, as DNA: TGCAGCGGCCGACAAGGGGGAAACACTGAAGCTTTCTTT. Protein sequence: CSGRQGGNTEAFF.